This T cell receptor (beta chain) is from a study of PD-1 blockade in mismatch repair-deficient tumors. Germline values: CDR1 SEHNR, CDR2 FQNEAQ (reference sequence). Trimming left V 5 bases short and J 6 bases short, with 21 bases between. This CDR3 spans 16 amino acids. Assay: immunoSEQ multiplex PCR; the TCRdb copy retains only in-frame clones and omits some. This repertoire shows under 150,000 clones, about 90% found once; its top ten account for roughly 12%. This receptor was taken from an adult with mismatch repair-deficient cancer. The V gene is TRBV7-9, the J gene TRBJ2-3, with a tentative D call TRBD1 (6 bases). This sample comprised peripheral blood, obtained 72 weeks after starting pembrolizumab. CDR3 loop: CASSPEASWDTDTQYF. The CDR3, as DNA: TGTGCCAGCAGCCCCGAGGCTAGCTGGGACACCGATACGCAGTATTTT.